This is a list of T cell receptor beta chains from one sample in a study of control samples from healthy donors and cancer patients. Method: immunoSEQ multiplex PCR; TCRdb's copy keeps in-frame clones and lacks some. The sample carries about 69,000 clones, roughly 90% recorded once. Sequencing was done on a sample of PBMCs. These receptors originate from a man aged 55 to 70 with lung cancer. Each CDR3 is given with its conserved first and last residue. Fields, in order: CDR3 DNA, CDR3 protein, D gene, clone size, J gene, V gene. The D gene is left open where the match is weak. Clone size is given for some rows only: seen once, a few or many times, or a class if the clone is expanded.

TGCAGCGTTGAAGTGACTTCCACAGATACGCAGTATTTT CSVEVTSTDTQYF - - TRBJ2-3 TRBV29-1
TGCAGCGTTTTCGAGGAGGGGAGAGGCTACACCTTC CSVFEEGRGYTF - - TRBJ1-2 TRBV29-1
TGTGCCAGCAGCCAGGGACTAAGCACAGATACGCAGTATTTT CASSQGLSTDTQYF TRBD2 - TRBJ2-3 TRBV3-1/TRBV3-2
TGCGCCAGCAGCGAACAGGGGGAGGACACTGAAGCTTTCTTT CASSEQGEDTEAFF TRBD1 few TRBJ1-1 TRBV5-1
TGCGCCAGCAGTCCGGACAGGGCCACTGAAGCTTTCTTT CASSPDRATEAFF TRBD1 - TRBJ1-1 TRBV5-1
TGTGCCAGCAGTTTAAGGGGCGGGACAGACTCCCCCAATCAGCCCCAGCATTTT CASSLRGGTDSPNQPQHF TRBD1 - TRBJ1-5 TRBV27
TGTGCCAGCAGTTTATCGTGGCAGGGAGGAAACACCATATATTTT CASSLSWQGGNTIYF - - TRBJ1-3 TRBV27
TGTGCTAGTGGCATCGGATCGGGGGGCGTAGATACGCAGTATTTT CASGIGSGGVDTQYF - - TRBJ2-3 TRBV12-5
TGTGCCAGCAGTGATTTCAGGGGGAACTATGGCTACACCTTC CASSDFRGNYGYTF TRBD1 once TRBJ1-2 TRBV25-1
TGTGCCAGCAGGACCCCTCGAGGCACCGGGGAGCTGTTTTTT CASRTPRGTGELFF - - TRBJ2-2 TRBV6-5
TGTGCCAGCAGCCCGACATACAGGGCAATTCACGAGCAGTACTTC CASSPTYRAIHEQYF - - TRBJ2-7 TRBV6-2/TRBV6-3
TGCGCCAGCAGCTTGGGTCGGGACAGGGGATGGTACGAGCAGTACTTC CASSLGRDRGWYEQYF TRBD1 - TRBJ2-7 TRBV5-1
TGTGCCAGCAGTTCCCAGGGGGCAGGACAGCCCCAGCATTTT CASSSQGAGQPQHF TRBD1 - TRBJ1-5 TRBV27
TGCGCCAGCAGCTTGGACGGGACAGCGAGGAAGGACTATGGCTACACCTTC CASSLDGTARKDYGYTF TRBD1 - TRBJ1-2 TRBV5-1
TGTGCCAGCAGCAAGATAGGGGCCACAGATACGCAGTATTTT CASSKIGATDTQYF - - TRBJ2-3 TRBV25-1
TGTGCCAGCAGCTCCCGGAGGGCCGAAAAGACCCAGTACTTC CASSSRRAEKTQYF - once TRBJ2-5 TRBV7-2
TGTGCCAGCAGCCAGTGGGACAGGGATTCTCCTGGGGCCAACGTCCTGACTTTC CASSQWDRDSPGANVLTF TRBD1 - TRBJ2-6 TRBV11-2